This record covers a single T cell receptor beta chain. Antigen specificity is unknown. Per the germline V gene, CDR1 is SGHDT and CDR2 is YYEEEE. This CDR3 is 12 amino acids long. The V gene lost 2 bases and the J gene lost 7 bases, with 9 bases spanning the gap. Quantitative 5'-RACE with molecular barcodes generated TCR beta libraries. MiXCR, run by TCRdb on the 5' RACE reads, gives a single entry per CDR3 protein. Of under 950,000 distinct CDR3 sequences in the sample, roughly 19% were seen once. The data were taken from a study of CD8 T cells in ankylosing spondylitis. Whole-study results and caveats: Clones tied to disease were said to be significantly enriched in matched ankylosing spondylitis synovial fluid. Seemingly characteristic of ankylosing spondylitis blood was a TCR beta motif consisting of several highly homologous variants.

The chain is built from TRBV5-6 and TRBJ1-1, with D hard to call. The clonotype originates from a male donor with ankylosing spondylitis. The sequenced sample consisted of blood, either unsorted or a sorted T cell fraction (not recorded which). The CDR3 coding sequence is TGTGCCAGCAGCTTCGAAAGCGGTGAAGCTTTCTTT. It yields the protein CASSFESGEAFF.